A single T cell receptor beta chain is shown here with its context. Germline loops: CDR1 SEHNR, CDR2 FQNEAQ (reference sequence). The CDR3 covers 16 residues. Trimming removed 0 bases from V and 2 bases from J, with 14 bases in between. These data come from a study of CD8 T cells in Susac syndrome. A quantity of about 0.5 to 1 ug RNA underwent reverse transcription using random hexamers. Each CDR3 protein gets one entry after TCRdb re-called the immunoSEQ multiplex PCR reads with MiXCR. Among around 220,000 distinct CDR3 sequences listed, approximately 90% were seen once. The receptor comes from a human donor with multiple sclerosis. The sequenced sample consisted of CD8+ T cells from PBMCs. The chain has TRBV7-9 and TRBJ2-7, with D perhaps TRBD2 (5 bases). DNA of the CDR3: TGTGCCAGCAGCTTAGCAAACTCGGGGTCCCCCTACGAGCAGTACTTC. This encodes CASSLANSGSPYEQYF.